This is a list of T cell receptor beta chains from one sample in a study of CD8+CD57+ T cells in acquired aplastic anemia. MiXCR, run by TCRdb on the reads, gives a single entry per CDR3 protein. The repertoire holds about 190,000 distinct CDR3 sequences, with roughly half as singletons. Sequenced: sorted CD4+, CD8+, or CD8+CD57+ T cells (not recorded which) from PBMCs. Source of these receptors: a human donor in good health, serving as a control. The CDR3 runs from the conserved cysteine through the conserved F or W. A D gene is named only where the DNA matches it firmly. The size of a clone is reported for some rows only, either as once, few or many, or as a class for expanded clones.

d_call j_call v_call clone_size cdr3_length cdr3_aa cdr3_nt
NA TRBJ1-5 TRBV20-1 NA 14 CSASAGRTGQPQHF TGCAGTGCTAGCGCCGGTCGTACAGGTCAGCCCCAGCATTTT
TRBD1 TRBJ2-7 TRBV7-9 NA 14 CASSSGQGAPEQYF TGTGCCAGCAGCTCTGGACAGGGGGCGCCGGAGCAGTACTTC
NA TRBJ1-3 TRBV12-3/TRBV12-4 many 12 CASSLIQGTGYF TGTGCCAGCAGTTTAATTCAGGGGACCGGATATTTT
NA TRBJ2-1 TRBV10-3 many 12 CAISESTAILFF TGTGCCATCAGTGAGTCTACCGCGATTTTGTTCTTC
TRBD1 TRBJ2-7 TRBV18 NA 16 CASSLNSGTGGYEQYF TGTGCCAGCTCACTGAACTCCGGGACAGGGGGCTACGAGCAGTACTTC
NA TRBJ2-3 TRBV20-1 NA 10 CSARPDTQYF TGCAGTGCTAGGCCAGATACGCAGTATTTT
NA TRBJ1-6 TRBV15 NA 15 CATSRGGDGDSPLHF TGTGCCACCAGCAGAGGGGGGGACGGTGATTCACCCCTCCACTTT
NA TRBJ1-2 TRBV7-2 few 15 CASSQTSGAGDGYTF TGTGCCAGCAGTCAAACTAGCGGGGCAGGAGATGGCTACACCTTC
NA TRBJ2-4 TRBV15 NA 14 CATSRDRGKNIQYF TGTGCCACCAGCAGAGATCGGGGTAAAAACATTCAGTACTTC
NA TRBJ2-5 TRBV7-2 NA 12 CASSLSAETQYF TGTGCCAGCAGCTTATCGGCAGAGACCCAGTACTTC
NA TRBJ1-1 TRBV6-5 many 14 CASSSGTKNTEAFF TGTGCCAGCAGCTCCGGGACAAAGAACACTGAAGCTTTCTTT
NA TRBJ1-5 TRBV5-6 NA 15 CASSPNRAGIQPQHF TGTGCCAGCAGCCCTAACAGGGCGGGCATTCAGCCCCAGCATTTT
TRBD2 TRBJ2-5 TRBV20-1 many 14 CSARTGLAEETQYF TGCAGTGCTAGGACGGGACTAGCGGAAGAGACCCAGTACTTC
NA TRBJ1-2 TRBV12-3/TRBV12-4 NA 13 CASSLTGEYGYTF TGTGCCAGCAGTTTAACGGGGGAGTATGGCTACACCTTC
NA TRBJ2-3 TRBV7-6 NA 16 CASSPKGLRSTDTQYF TGTGCCAGCAGCCCGAAGGGTCTGAGGAGCACAGATACGCAGTATTTT
NA TRBJ2-7 TRBV3-1 many 15 CASSRRTENTYEQYF TGTGCCAGCAGCCGTCGGACAGAAAACACCTACGAGCAGTACTTC
NA TRBJ1-1 TRBV6-2/TRBV6-3 many 13 CASSYRDSTEAFF TGTGCCAGCAGTTACCGCGACAGCACTGAAGCTTTCTTT
NA TRBJ1-3 TRBV7-2 many 15 CASSLVEGLANTIYF TGTGCCAGCAGCTTAGTCGAGGGGCTGGCAAACACCATATATTTT
NA TRBJ2-5 TRBV7-6 NA 14 CASSAVGVTKTQYF TGTGCCAGCAGCGCGGTGGGGGTGACGAAGACCCAGTACTTC
NA TRBJ1-4 TRBV28 many 12 CASKAGNEKLFF TGTGCCAGCAAGGCGGGCAATGAAAAACTGTTTTTT
TRBD1 TRBJ1-5 TRBV25-1 NA 18 CASSDLGQGVLLGQPQHF TGTGCCAGCAGTGATTTAGGACAGGGCGTTCTTCTAGGACAGCCCCAGCATTTT
NA TRBJ2-3 TRBV10-1 few 13 CASSGGGTDTQYF TGCGCCAGCAGCGGTGGGGGCACAGATACGCAGTATTTT
NA TRBJ1-6 TRBV19 NA 13 CASSISPGSPLHF TGTGCCAGTAGTATTAGTCCTGGTTCACCCCTCCACTTT
NA TRBJ2-5 TRBV25-1 NA 14 CASSESSGQETQYF TGTGCCAGCAGTGAATCCAGTGGGCAAGAGACCCAGTACTTC
NA TRBJ1-5 TRBV10-3 NA 13 CAISDPARQPQHF TGTGCCATCAGTGATCCGGCCCGCCAGCCCCAGCATTTT
NA TRBJ2-4 TRBV6-2/TRBV6-3 few 17 CASSYSAGPLAKNIQYF TGTGCCAGCAGTTACTCGGCGGGACCCCTAGCCAAAAACATTCAGTACTTC
TRBD1 TRBJ1-2 TRBV12-3/TRBV12-4 many 14 CASSGGTVNYGYTF TGTGCCAGCAGTGGAGGGACAGTTAACTATGGCTACACCTTC
TRBD2 TRBJ2-1 TRBV20-1 NA 15 CSARASGGAYNEQFF TGCAGTGCTAGGGCTAGCGGGGGGGCCTACAATGAGCAGTTCTTC
NA TRBJ1-2 TRBV20-1 many 13 CSVWVTGALGYTF TGCAGTGTTTGGGTTACGGGGGCGCTTGGCTACACCTTC
NA TRBJ1-2 TRBV7-9 NA 15 CASSFVGAVNYGYTF TGTGCCAGCAGCTTTGTCGGTGCCGTTAACTATGGCTACACCTTC
NA TRBJ2-1 TRBV7-9 many 12 CASSSPYNEQFF TGTGCCAGCTCTAGCCCCTACAATGAGCAGTTCTTC
NA TRBJ1-5 TRBV7-6 NA 11 CASGAGQPQHF TGTGCCAGCGGGGCCGGGCAGCCCCAGCATTTT
NA TRBJ2-7 TRBV6-5 many 15 CASSYGPSVWYEQYF TGTGCCAGCAGTTACGGGCCTAGCGTCTGGTACGAGCAGTACTTC
NA TRBJ2-1 TRBV3-1 NA 13 CATVAAGSSEQFF TGTGCCACGGTCGCCGCAGGGTCCAGTGAGCAGTTCTTC
NA TRBJ2-3 TRBV18 few 11 CASSPKDTQYF TGTGCCAGCTCACCAAAAGATACGCAGTATTTT
NA TRBJ1-2 TRBV9 many 15 CASSVVGGLAPGYTF TGTGCCAGCAGCGTAGTGGGGGGCTTGGCACCTGGCTACACCTTC
TRBD1 TRBJ1-5 TRBV7-2 NA 15 CASASGQGGKEPQHF TGTGCCAGCGCATCCGGACAGGGGGGGAAGGAGCCCCAGCATTTT
NA TRBJ2-1 TRBV5-1 NA 13 CASSLVVGSEQFF TGCGCCAGCAGCTTGGTAGTGGGGAGTGAGCAGTTCTTC
TRBD1 TRBJ1-4 TRBV12-3/TRBV12-4 NA 15 CASSLAGGSSEKLFF TGTGCCAGCAGTTTGGCAGGGGGGTCGAGTGAAAAACTGTTTTTT
NA TRBJ1-1 TRBV20-1 NA 9 CSLRRGAFF TGCAGTCTCAGACGGGGGGCTTTCTTT
TRBD1 TRBJ1-1 TRBV29-1 NA 14 CSVRRGQTNTEAFF TGCAGCGTGCGGAGGGGACAGACGAACACTGAAGCTTTCTTT
NA TRBJ1-6 TRBV7-9 many 13 CASSLAGISPLHF TGTGCCAGCAGCTTAGCAGGGATTTCACCCCTCCACTTT
NA TRBJ2-7 TRBV30 many 16 CAWSPHRAPYTYEQYF TGTGCCTGGAGCCCACACAGGGCCCCGTATACCTACGAGCAGTACTTC
NA TRBJ1-1 TRBV29-1 NA 13 CSAGDIVNTEAFF TGCAGCGCGGGGGACATCGTGAACACTGAAGCTTTCTTT
NA TRBJ1-6 TRBV5-1 NA 9 CASSLALHF TGCGCCAGCAGCTTAGCCCTCCACTTT
TRBD1 TRBJ2-1 TRBV29-1 NA 15 CSQGQGLLSYNEQFF TGCAGCCAGGGACAGGGATTGTTATCCTACAATGAGCAGTTCTTC